The source of this T cell receptor beta chain is a study of cytomegalovirus exposure and HLA in healthy donors (TCRdb year 2017). Study-wide context: According to a later analysis, one platform produced both the roughly 120 validation repertoires and the 666 repertoires of the first cohort. The aim of the study was to test whether cataloging public T cell receptors could identify signatures of past pathogen exposure. Besides the first cohort of 666 subjects, a separate validation cohort made up of roughly 120 different subjects was used. To predict cytomegalovirus infection status, the study combined high-throughput TCR immunosequencing, statistical association of individual TCRs with disease status, and machine learning. The full study reports these points: All 110 or so repertoires were used to score co-occurrence in the validation cohort in a later analysis, because that analysis had no HLA typing for the cohort. The study listed 164 TCR beta chains as associated with cytomegalovirus. In a later analysis, TCRs clustered in the first cohort were found to also tend to co-occur in the approximately 120 validation repertoires, with around 94% of cluster scores above 0. The classifier was reported to diagnose cytomegalovirus status with high specificity and sensitivity in both the original cohort and the validation cohort. According to the authors, the approach could potentially be generalized to other disease states and immunological phenotypes. In vitro tests confirmed that a few of the cytomegalovirus-associated TCR beta chains recognize cytomegalovirus antigens. Most TCR sequences were seen in very few donors, while some public TCRs were found in many individuals.

For CDR1 and CDR2, the germline V gene (reference sequence) lists WNHNN and SYGVQD. The cysteine opens and the phenylalanine closes a CDR3 of 15 amino acids. Only the CDR3 part of the read is kept: 45 bases, read in frame from the first base. Cut back by 0 bases and 2 bases, the V and J ends lie 9 bases apart. To prepare the library, the immunoSEQ multiplex PCR assay was applied. In the source study's methods: To diagnose cytomegalovirus status from the catalog of TCR beta chain sequences, a statistical classification framework was built. TCRdb stores this immuneACCESS table with in-frame sequences only. Part of the clones is absent; in the studies checked, under half of the shortfall reflects unresolved V genes, and no reason is known for the rest. D and trimming were read from the DNA, whereas the V and J calls and clone size are those reported in that table. Counted in this sample were more than 100,000 clones; roughly 90% of them appeared once. Roughly 6% of the sample is held by the ten biggest clonotypes.

The donors belonged to the validation cohort of over a hundred subjects, which was separate from the approximately 700-subject first cohort. To note about this clone: This receptor's antigen is unknown. Base quality data are lacking; no much larger clone is found one base away.

The chain couples TRBV10-1 to TRBJ2-3, with a tentative D gene TRBD2 over 6 matching bases. The TCR comes from a woman under 30 in good health and CMV-seropositive. Source material: PBMCs. The CDR3 in this case is CASSESAGPTDTQYF. The DNA is as follows: TGCGCCAGCAGTGAGTCGGCGGGACCCACAGATACGCAGTATTTT.